The entry below gives a single TCR beta chain sequence along with its context. The V and J ends lost 6 bases and 3 bases, in that order; junction bases with no gene match: 4. CDR3 length: 14 amino acids. CDR1 and CDR2 (germline): LGHDT, YNNKEL (reference sequence). The record originates from a study of blood T cell repertoires in COVID-19. As for the study in general: COVID-19 samples collected from the United States, Italy and Spain covered acute and convalescent phases.

Methods used by the authors: The assay estimated nucleated cells by amplifying reference gene primers. The method was immunoSEQ multiplex PCR; TCRdb's version includes in-frame clones alone and lacks a portion of them. That table furnishes V, J and clone size, whereas the DNA furnished D and trimming. In the table there are roughly 230,000 clones, about nine tenths of which are singletons. Recruited during active infection, patients (from Seattle) were subsequently followed longitudinally. The chain recombines TRBV3-1 (or the pseudogene TRBV3-2) with TRBJ2-7; 11 nucleotides align to TRBD1. This clonotype was sampled from a man under 40 with COVID-19, enrolled during active disease. The sequenced sample consisted of peripheral blood. CDR3 region: CASSPGTGGYEQYF. CDR3 nucleotides: TGTGCCAGCAGTCCCGGGACAGGGGGCTACGAGCAGTACTTC.